These 31 T cell receptor beta chains were all obtained from the same sample, sequenced in a study of T cells in Graves' hyperthyroidism and ophthalmopathy. The TCR beta CDR3 regions underwent amplification using RNA transcripts as the source. In the first-round RT-PCR of the TCR CDR3, the HTBI primer set was used. TCRdb re-analysed the multiplex PCR reads in MiXCR, keeping a single row per CDR3 protein. The sample records more than 450,000 distinct CDR3 sequences, 15% to 20% being singletons. The specimen sequenced was blood. The receptors were gathered from a man in his forties with Graves' ophthalmopathy.

This clonotype was observed a few times. This chain links TRBV20-1 with TRBJ2-7; D not certain. CDR3 length: 18 residues. CDR1 is DFQATT, CDR2 SNEGSKA, per germline (reference sequence). Trimming took 1 base from V and 2 from J, leaving 24 bases between them. The CDR3 sequence is CSARAQPDVGAEPYEQYF. The CDR3 bases are TGCAGTGCTAGAGCACAACCCGACGTAGGAGCAGAGCCCTACGAGCAGTACTTC.

The gene calls are TRBV20-1 and TRBJ1-1; D is unresolved. Per germline, CDR1 DFQATT and CDR2 SNEGSKA (reference sequence). The CDR3 totals 13 residues. V was pared by 6 bases and J by 1 base, with 12 bases between. The CDR3 DNA reads as TGCAGTGCGACCACTACCGGGAACACTGAAGCTTTCTTT. This codes for CSATTTGNTEAFF.

The rearrangement uses TRBV15 and TRBJ2-7, with 9 bases matching TRBD2. V lost 5 bases to trimming and J lost 2 bases; unmatched junction nucleotides: 4. The CDR3 runs to 14 residues. Germline V gene lookup returns CDR1 LNHNV and CDR2 YYDKDF (reference sequence). CDR3 amino acids: CATSGLAGPYEQYF. Here the CDR3 DNA reads TGTGCCACCAGCGGCCTAGCGGGACCCTACGAGCAGTACTTC.

This clonotype was observed at least ten times. The chain carries TRBV12-3 or TRBV12-4 and TRBJ1-1; D may be TRBD1 (6 bases). The V end lost 4 bases, the J end lost 4 bases, and 19 bases lay between the germline ends. The CDR3 totals 16 residues. This chain's CDR3 is CASSYRQVEVGTEAFF. The CDR3 DNA is TGTGCCAGCAGTTACAGACAGGTTGAGGTTGGCACTGAAGCTTTCTTT.

This clonotype was observed at least ten times. The rearrangement links TRBV18 to TRBJ1-5, with D unresolved. Germline V gene lookup returns CDR1 KGHSH and CDR2 LQKENI. Between the trimmed V and J ends, which lost 2 bases and 4 bases, there was a span of 9 bases. The CDR3 covers 14 residues. As DNA, the CDR3 is TGTGCCAGCTCACCAGGCCTCGAAAATCAGCCCCAGCATTTT. Protein sequence: CASSPGLENQPQHF. The entire variable domain, with the rest obtained from reference TRBV18 and TRBJ1-5, is as follows: NAGVMQNPRHLVRRRGQEARLRCSPMKGHSHVYWYRQLPEEGLKFMVYLQKENIIDESGMPKERFSAEFPKEGPSILRIQQVVRGDSAAYFCASSPGLENQPQHFGDGTRLSIL.

This clonotype showed up many times. This chain joins TRBV30 and TRBJ1-1, with D uncertain. V dropped 1 base and J dropped 9 bases, with 18 bases sitting between them. Germline V gene sequence: CDR1 GTSNPN, CDR2 SVGIG (reference sequence). CDR3 length: 14 residues. CDR3 bases: TGTGCCTGGAGTGGATCTGGCAGGCTTGAGAAAGCTTTCTTT. This encodes CAWSGSGRLEKAFF.

This clonotype was found many times. This chain joins TRBV5-1 and TRBJ2-2, with D uncertain. Germline V gene data show CDR1 as SGHRS and CDR2 as YFSETQ. V gave up 0 bases and J gave up 0 bases, with 9 bases separating them. The CDR3 spans 16 residues. The CDR3 coding sequence is TGCGCCAGCAGCTTGGAGGCAGAAGCGAACACCGGGGAGCTGTTTTTT. It yields the protein CASSLEAEANTGELFF.

This clonotype has more than one count but fewer than ten. The V gene is TRBV20-1, the J gene TRBJ2-3; 13 bases match TRBD2. J was trimmed by 1 base and V by 1 base; bases with no gene match: 8. The CDR3 consists of 18 residues. The germline gives CDR1 DFQATT, CDR2 SNEGSKA (reference sequence). The CDR3 is CSARGGTSGTPRTDTQYF. In nucleotides, the CDR3 is TGCAGTGCTAGAGGCGGGACTAGCGGGACCCCACGCACAGATACGCAGTATTTT.

The table lists this clonotype with a few counts. V usage is TRBV20-1 and J usage is TRBJ2-1; 10 bases fit TRBD2. V lost 6 bases to trimming and J lost 4 bases; unmatched junction nucleotides: 9. Germline V gene data show CDR1 as DFQATT and CDR2 as SNEGSKA (reference sequence). The CDR3 has 15 amino acids. The DNA of the CDR3 is TGCAGTGCCGGGACCACTAGCGGGGTATACAATGAGCAGTTCTTC. Amino acid sequence: CSAGTTSGVYNEQFF.

The rearrangement uses TRBV9 and TRBJ2-7; D gene ambiguous. Germline CDR1 and CDR2: SGDLS and YYNGEE. V gave up 0 bases and J gave up 2 bases, with 12 bases separating them. The CDR3 covers 15 residues. CDR3 nucleotides: TGTGCCAGCAGCGTAGAGGATGCGGAAACCTACGAGCAGTACTTC. Amino acid sequence: CASSVEDAETYEQYF.

This clonotype came up a few times. The chain couples TRBV2 to TRBJ1-2, with a weak D call TRBD1 (6 bases). V lost 3 bases and J 1 base, leaving 9 bases between the germline ends. The CDR3 runs 14 residues. Germline V gene data show CDR1 as SNHLY and CDR2 as FYNNEI. This chain's CDR3 is CASSERGGNYGYTF. The CDR3 nucleotides are TGTGCCAGCAGTGAGAGGGGGGGTAACTATGGCTACACCTTC.

This clonotype has only a few counts. The chain uses TRBV7-9 and TRBJ1-2; D is unclear. V lost 0 bases and J 6 bases, leaving 11 bases between the germline ends. CDR1 is SEHNR and CDR2 is FQNEAQ in the germline V gene (reference sequence). The length of the CDR3 is 14 residues. DNA of the CDR3: TGTGCCAGCAGCTTAGCGGCGGGAAGAGATGGCTACACCTTC. Its protein is CASSLAAGRDGYTF.

This chain joins TRBV5-1 and TRBJ1-2, with unresolved D. CDR1 and CDR2 (germline): SGHRS, YFSETQ. The CDR3 totals 17 residues. V gave up 6 bases and J gave up 4 bases, with 25 bases separating them. The chain's CDR3 is CASMEGGIAGLVYGYTF. The CDR3 bases are TGCGCCAGCATGGAGGGAGGGATTGCCGGGCTAGTCTATGGCTACACCTTC. The whole variable domain, filled in from reference TRBV5-1 and TRBJ1-2, reads KAGVTQTPRYLIKTRGQQVTLSCSPISGHRSVSWYQQTPGQGLQFLFEYFSETQRNKGNFPGRFSGRQFSNSRSEMNVSTLELGDSALYLCASMEGGIAGLVYGYTFGSGTRLTVV.

This clonotype has at least ten counts. The V gene is TRBV28, the J gene TRBJ2-7; D may be TRBD2 (5 bases). This CDR3 has 14 residues. Per the germline V gene, CDR1 is MDHEN and CDR2 is SYDVKM. V lost 6 bases, J lost 6 bases, and 18 bases lay in between. This chain's CDR3 is CASSLRGEEAEQYF. The CDR3 DNA follows: TGTGCCAGCAGCCTACGGGGTGAAGAAGCCGAGCAGTACTTC.

The sample holds many counts of this clonotype. This chain connects TRBV10-3 to TRBJ2-2; TRBD2 matches 8 bases. The germline V gene encodes CDR1 ENHRY and CDR2 SYGVKD. The CDR3 spans 16 residues. Losses at the gene ends were 3 bases for V and 1 base for J; bases not matched to a gene: 4. CDR3 DNA: TGTGCCATCAGTGAACAGCTAGCGGGGAACACCGGGGAGCTGTTTTTT. Its protein is CAISEQLAGNTGELFF.

The chain is built from TRBV19 and TRBJ2-1, with 10 bases fitting TRBD2. The CDR3 totals 16 residues. Germline V gene lookup returns CDR1 LNHDA and CDR2 SQIVND (reference sequence). The ends lost 2 bases at V and 6 bases at J; junction bases unmatched: 7. The CDR3 reads CASSIRKAGGVNEQFF. The CDR3 coding sequence is TGTGCCAGTAGTATAAGGAAAGCGGGGGGGGTCAATGAGCAGTTCTTC.

The CDR3 loop reads CASSLAGGYYGYTF. The CDR3 nucleotides are TGTGCCAGCAGCTTAGCAGGGGGATACTATGGCTACACCTTC. The V and J genes are TRBV7-8 and TRBJ1-2, with D perhaps matching TRBD1 (6 bases). This CDR3 is built from 14 residues. The V end was cut by 0 bases, the J end by 3 bases, with 8 bases between. Germline assignment: CDR1 SGHVS and CDR2 FQNEAQ.

J is TRBJ2-1 and V is TRBV24-1; 12 bases fit TRBD2. This CDR3 region has 16 residues. Germline lookup yields CDR1 KGHDR and CDR2 SFDVKD. Germline trimming cut 2 bases from V and 8 bases from J; bases unmatched to any gene: 6. The CDR3 here is CATSDSSSGRGDEQFF. The DNA for the CDR3 is TGTGCCACCAGTGATTCATCTAGCGGGAGGGGCGATGAGCAGTTCTTC.

The rearrangement joins TRBV6-2 or TRBV6-3 to TRBJ1-5, with D possibly matching TRBD1 (5 bases). The V end was cut by 4 bases, the J end by 7 bases, with 11 bases between. The CDR3 totals 13 residues. CDR1 and CDR2 (germline): MNHEY, SVGEGT. Here the CDR3 DNA reads TGTGCCAGCAGTTGGGGCCGGGGACAGCCCCAGCATTTT. As protein: CASSWGRGQPQHF.

The chain has TRBV6-1 and TRBJ2-1; 9 positions agree with TRBD1. Germline CDR1 reads MNHNS; CDR2 reads SASEGT. CDR3 length: 15 amino acids. With V trimmed by 6 bases and J by 4 bases, 7 bases remained unmatched. CDR3 residues: CASRRDRGGYNEQFF. The CDR3 DNA reads TGTGCCAGCAGAAGAGACAGGGGGGGTTACAATGAGCAGTTCTTC.

This clonotype was counted many times. The CDR3 loop reads CASSFQQGTDTQYF. The DNA for the CDR3 is TGTGCCAGCAGTTTTCAACAGGGAACAGATACGCAGTATTTT. The gene calls are TRBV28 and TRBJ2-3, with a weak D call TRBD1 (6 bases). CDR3 size: 14 residues. Germline loops: CDR1 MDHEN, CDR2 SYDVKM. V lost 3 bases, J lost 3 bases, and 10 bases lay in between.

A few counts support this clonotype. The CDR3 here is CASSQYGTDYSYEQYF. The DNA for the CDR3 is TGTGCCAGCAGCCAGTACGGGACAGACTACTCCTACGAGCAGTACTTC. The chain couples TRBV14 to TRBJ2-7; 7 bases agree with TRBD1. J lost 0 bases, V lost 3 bases, and 8 bases had no gene match. Germline CDR1 reads SGHDN; CDR2 reads FVKESK. The CDR3 covers 16 residues.

This chain joins TRBV9 and TRBJ2-1; the match to TRBD1 covers 7 bases. This CDR3 has 16 residues. CDR1 is SGDLS, CDR2 YYNGEE, per germline. V shed 0 bases, J shed 7 bases, and the junction held 10 bases outside the gene matches. The CDR3, as DNA: TGTGCCAGCAGCGTAGGGGTTTCGGCAGGGGGAAATGAGCAGTTCTTC. It codes for CASSVGVSAGGNEQFF.

The chain carries TRBV20-1 and TRBJ1-1; D call uncertain. V lost 0 bases, J lost 4 bases, and 12 bases lay in between. The CDR3 spans 14 residues. Looked up from germline, CDR1 is DFQATT and CDR2 is SNEGSKA (reference sequence). The CDR3 region is CSARDPTAGTEAFF. For the CDR3, the DNA is TGCAGTGCTAGAGATCCAACGGCGGGCACTGAAGCTTTCTTT.

This clonotype was observed at least ten times. This chain uses TRBV9 with TRBJ2-2; D gene uncertain. Germline CDR1 and CDR2: SGDLS and YYNGEE. Trimming shortened V by 4 bases and J by 4 bases, and 8 bases separated the two germline ends. The CDR3 covers 13 residues. The CDR3 reads CASSPRFTGELFF. The CDR3 DNA is TGTGCCAGCAGCCCTAGATTCACCGGGGAGCTGTTTTTT.

This clonotype was counted at least ten times. The chain combines TRBV6-1 with TRBJ2-4; either TRBD1 or TRBD2 may fit D (5 bases each). V was shortened by 6 bases and J by 2 bases, with 14 bases between the two germline ends. CDR3 length equals 15 residues. Germline V gene data show CDR1 as MNHNS and CDR2 as SASEGT. The CDR3 DNA reads TGTGCCAGCAGCCCGGGGCCCCTATCCAAAAACATTCAGTACTTC. Residues: CASSPGPLSKNIQYF.

This clonotype was counted at least ten times. V and J are TRBV12-3 or TRBV12-4 and TRBJ2-1, with D perhaps matching TRBD2 (7 bases). The CDR3 loop spans 15 amino acids. V dropped 3 bases and J dropped 5 bases, with 14 bases sitting between them. The DNA for the CDR3 is TGTGCCAGCAGTTTTACCGGGGGGCCCCACAATGAGCAGTTCTTC. Translating it yields CASSFTGGPHNEQFF.

The chain employs TRBV9 and TRBJ2-3; maybe TRBD2 (6 bases). Per germline, CDR1 SGDLS and CDR2 YYNGEE. The V end was cut by 0 bases, the J end by 5 bases, with 16 bases between. CDR3 length: 16 residues. CDR3 coding DNA: TGTGCCAGCAGCGTAGGGCTAGGGGCGGGGATAGATACGCAGTATTTT. It codes for CASSVGLGAGIDTQYF.

The chain recombines TRBV27 with TRBJ2-6; D is undetermined. CDR3 size: 16 residues. V lost 6 bases and J 3 bases, leaving 15 bases between the germline ends. Germline-derived CDR1 and CDR2 are MNHEY and SMNVEV (reference sequence). The CDR3 spells CASSLGPGYGANVLTF. CDR3 nucleotides: TGTGCCAGCAGCTTGGGCCCAGGTTATGGGGCCAACGTCCTGACTTTC.

This clonotype was seen more than once but under ten times. The rearrangement uses TRBV6-1 and TRBJ1-1; D is ambiguous. Germline lookup yields CDR1 MNHNS and CDR2 SASEGT. V lost 5 bases and J lost 2, with 12 bases in between. The length of the CDR3 is 14 residues. This CDR3 is CASSFMAINTEAFF. The CDR3 nucleotides are TGTGCCAGCAGTTTTATGGCCATCAACACTGAAGCTTTCTTT.

V is TRBV20-1 and J is TRBJ2-1, with 8 bases aligning to TRBD1. CDR3 length: 15 residues. J lost 4 bases, V lost 3 bases, and 8 bases had no gene match. Per germline, CDR1 DFQATT and CDR2 SNEGSKA (reference sequence). In DNA, the CDR3 is TGCAGTGCTAGCGGACAGGGTCAAAGATACAATGAGCAGTTCTTC. Encoded protein: CSASGQGQRYNEQFF.